This TCR beta chain was identified during a study of technical replicates of blood from several donors. This clone was detected only once. The CDR3 length is 11 residues. The germline gives CDR1 SGHVS, CDR2 FNYEAQ. Between the trimmed V and J ends, which lost 1 base and 8 bases, there was a span of 5 bases. Profiled with immunoSEQ multiplex PCR; TCRdb holds only in-frame clones, not every one. The table lists tens of thousands of clones, roughly 98% of them singletons. Sample: T cells isolated from PBMCs. The sequence came from a human donor in good health. The chain is built from TRBV7-6 and TRBJ1-1, with D hard to call. The CDR3 here is CASSLGGEAFF. In DNA form, the CDR3 reads TGTGCCAGCAGCTTAGGAGGGGAAGCTTTCTTT.